These T cell receptor beta chains were read from a single sample in a study of patients and donors after allogeneic stem cell transplantation. TCRdb passed the RT-PCR reads through MiXCR, listing each CDR3 protein once. In the table there are roughly 41,000 distinct CDR3 sequences, roughly 30% of which are singletons. Input material: blood, either unsorted or a sorted T cell fraction (not recorded which). The receptors were sampled from a human donor who was either an allogeneic HSCT recipient or a stem cell or donor lymphocyte infusion donor (not recorded which). It is not recorded whose cells these are; they may come from a transplant donor. CDR3s include the opening cysteine and the closing phenylalanine or tryptophan. D genes are given only for firm matches. Size is stated for part of the rows, as once, few or many counts, or as a class when the clone is expanded.

CSASGVSSNQPQHF,TGCAGTGCTAGCGGGGTTTCAAGCAATCAGCCCCAGCATTTT,many,.,TRBV20-1,TRBJ1-5
CASSFHRGPRPSYEQYF,TGTGCCAGCAGCTTCCACAGGGGGCCCCGCCCCTCCTACGAGCAGTACTTC,few,TRBD1,TRBV7-9,TRBJ2-7
CASSLSGGEQFF,TGTGCCAGCAGCTTATCGGGGGGTGAGCAGTTCTTC,few,TRBD2,TRBV7-9,TRBJ2-1
CASSWDGLEEKLFF,TGCGCCAGCAGCTGGGACGGACTTGAAGAAAAACTGTTTTTT,few,.,TRBV5-1,TRBJ1-4
CAITGRVNTEAFF,TGTGCCATCACCGGACGCGTGAACACTGAAGCTTTCTTT,.,.,TRBV10-3,TRBJ1-1
CASSLWGLQGESEKLFF,TGTGCCAGCAGTTTATGGGGCCTCCAGGGGGAGAGTGAAAAACTGTTTTTT,few,TRBD1,TRBV28,TRBJ1-4
CASSQSGRGTEAFF,TGCGCCAGCAGTCAATCGGGCAGGGGGACTGAAGCTTTCTTT,.,TRBD1,TRBV23-1,TRBJ1-1
CSVVWLGQTGELFF,TGCAGCGTTGTTTGGCTCGGGCAAACCGGGGAGCTGTTTTTT,.,.,TRBV29-1,TRBJ2-2
CASRKAGTGRNQPQHF,TGTGCCAGCAGGAAAGCCGGGACAGGACGCAATCAGCCCCAGCATTTT,.,TRBD1,TRBV6-1,TRBJ1-5
CALKVGITSTDTQYF,TGTGCACTTAAAGTTGGGATCACTAGCACAGATACGCAGTATTTT,.,.,TRBV28,TRBJ2-3
CASSSDRLYGYTF,TGTGCCAGCAGCTCTGACAGGTTGTATGGCTACACCTTC,many,.,TRBV7-8,TRBJ1-2